This T cell receptor beta chain was documented in a study of blood T cells in healthy people across ages. Combining a sample-barcoded 5' primer with a J-beta primer mix, a second PCR ran for 7 to 11 cycles. Via MiXCR, TCRdb re-called the 5' RACE reads, giving one row per CDR3 protein. The sample lists hundreds of thousands of distinct CDR3 sequences, over 45% occurring once. With regard to this clonotype: Its antigen is not known.

Study results and limitations: Reliance upon unsorted PBMCs precluded definitive naive versus antigen-experienced comparison. Changes in expanded clonotypes were possibly confounded, as the CMV status of donors was unknown.

There were at least 6 micrograms of total RNA extracted from every sample. The CDR3 has 11 residues. V lost 6 bases and J lost 4, with 3 bases in between. CDR1 and CDR2 from the germline V gene are MNHEY and SMNVEV (reference sequence). The chain joins TRBV27 to TRBJ1-4; D is undetermined. The origin of this receptor is a young man in good health. Sequencing used blood. CDR3 DNA: TGTGCCAGCAGCCGTAATGAAAAACTGTTTTTT. Translating gives CASSRNEKLFF.